A single sample is the source of the 10 T cell receptor beta chains below, sequenced in a study of identical twins. TCRdb ran MiXCR on the 5' RACE reads and lists one entry per CDR3 protein. This table has more than 600,000 distinct CDR3 sequences, 18% appearing once. These records were also assigned to another study, of T cells expressing NK-cell markers.

Input material: PBMCs. These receptors all come from a woman between 18 and 29 years old in good health.

J is TRBJ2-1 and V is TRBV7-6, with no clear D. Trimming cost V 1 base and J 1 base, with 8 bases left between them. Per the germline V gene, CDR1 is SGHVS and CDR2 is FNYEAQ. The CDR3 spans 15 residues. This CDR3 reads CASSLETVSYNEQFF. CDR3 bases: TGTGCCAGCAGCTTAGAAACAGTTTCCTACAATGAGCAGTTCTTC.

As DNA, the CDR3 is TGTGCCAGCAGAGTGGGCCTTAAGAGGGAGACCCAGTACTTC. Its translation is CASRVGLKRETQYF. V is TRBV12-3 or TRBV12-4 and J is TRBJ2-5, with no clear D. This CDR3 contains 14 residues. Trimming left V 6 bases short and J 5 bases short, with 16 bases between.

The chain links TRBV19 to TRBJ2-1, with 9 nucleotides matching TRBD1. This CDR3 has 17 amino acids. The V gene's germline CDR1 is LNHDA and CDR2 SQIVND (reference sequence). Trimming at V came to 2 bases and at J to 7 bases, leaving 12 bases not matched to a gene. CDR3 residues: CASSIRPRDREWNEQFF. In DNA form, the CDR3 reads TGTGCCAGTAGTATACGCCCCCGGGACAGGGAGTGGAATGAGCAGTTCTTC.

Ten or more counts support this clonotype. The chain has TRBV5-1 and TRBJ2-3; no definite D call. Germline CDR1 and CDR2: SGHRS and YFSETQ. V dropped 4 bases and J dropped 4 bases, with 10 bases sitting between them. The CDR3 runs to 13 residues. The CDR3 loop reads CASSPSPSDTQYF. CDR3 bases: TGCGCCAGCAGCCCCAGCCCCTCAGATACGCAGTATTTT. The entire variable domain, with the rest obtained from reference TRBV5-1 and TRBJ2-3, is as follows: KAGVTQTPRYLIKTRGQQVTLSCSPISGHRSVSWYQQTPGQGLQFLFEYFSETQRNKGNFPGRFSGRQFSNSRSEMNVSTLELGDSALYLCASSPSPSDTQYFGPGTRLTVL.

V gene TRBV20-1 combines with J gene TRBJ2-1; D remains ambiguous. The CDR3 consists of 13 residues. CDR1 is DFQATT, CDR2 SNEGSKA, per germline (reference sequence). The V gene lost 4 bases and the J gene lost 7 bases, with 14 bases spanning the gap. In DNA, the CDR3 is TGCAGTGCTAAACGACTGGACCGAAATGAGCAGTTCTTC. As protein: CSAKRLDRNEQFF.

The chain is built from TRBV9 and TRBJ2-1; D is perhaps TRBD2 (6 bases). The germline V gene has CDR1 SGDLS and CDR2 YYNGEE. Between the trimmed V and J ends, which lost 2 bases and 7 bases, there was a span of 7 bases. The CDR3 runs 12 residues. The CDR3 loop reads CASSVEGNEQFF. Written as DNA, the CDR3 is TGTGCCAGCAGCGTGGAGGGGAATGAGCAGTTCTTC.

In DNA, the CDR3 is TGTGCCAGCAGACCCAGGGGATTCGCCCCCTACAATGAGCAGTTCTTC. It specifies CASRPRGFAPYNEQFF. The rearrangement joins TRBV12-3 or TRBV12-4 to TRBJ2-1, with D perhaps matching TRBD1 (6 bases). Trimming left V 6 bases short and J 2 bases short, with 17 bases between. This CDR3 contains 16 residues.

The J gene is TRBJ1-2, the V gene TRBV20-1; TRBD1 matches 7 bases. The CDR3 extends over 12 amino acids. J lost 2 bases, V lost 5 bases, and 2 bases had no gene match. Germline-derived CDR1 and CDR2 are DFQATT and SNEGSKA (reference sequence). The CDR3 DNA sequence: TGCAGTGCTGAACAGGGGAACTATGGCTACACCTTC. Amino acid sequence: CSAEQGNYGYTF.

The chain uses TRBV29-1 and TRBJ2-1; D remains unclear. This CDR3 comprises 12 residues. The germline V and J ends were trimmed by 8 bases and 0 bases, with 8 bases remaining between them. Germline CDR1 is SQVTM and CDR2 is ANQGSEA. CDR3 sequence: CSSEFSYNEQFF. Here the CDR3 DNA reads TGCAGCTCAGAATTCTCCTACAATGAGCAGTTCTTC.

Ten or more counts support this clonotype. This chain connects TRBV6-5 to TRBJ1-2; D might be TRBD1 (5 bases). Per germline, CDR1 MNHEY and CDR2 SVGAGI. The length of the CDR3 is 14 residues. V lost 0 bases and J 3 bases, leaving 8 bases between the germline ends. CDR3 bases: TGTGCCAGCAGTTACTCCAGACAGTACTATGGCTACACCTTC. Translated, it gives CASSYSRQYYGYTF.